This T cell receptor beta chain was recorded in a study of T cell repertoires in cytomegalovirus infection (dated by TCRdb to the late 2010s). Context from the whole study: Peptide stimulations targeted recently identified HLA-C-restricted CMV epitopes, whose presentation resists viral immunomodulation, together with well-studied HLA-B-restricted epitopes. The HLA type of each donor mattered for the analysis, because public TCR beta signatures pointed to carriage of CMV infection along with the matching HLA type.

This sample's treatment or condition label indicates: in vitro stimulation with specific CMV peptide epitopes to enrich CMV-specific T cells. General conclusions and limits of the study: The ex vivo response was dominated by HLA-C-restricted CMV-specific TCR beta clonotypes, which also provided the single most frequent clonotype in two of eight donors. Carriers of CMV infection plus the relevant HLA type were discriminated by the cumulative frequency of public TCR beta family members in the study cohort and in an independent roughly 380-donor cohort.

The table lists this clonotype with a few counts. No cognate antigen has been identified for it. Base qualities are not recorded, but no much larger clone differs from it by a single base. Sequenced using an Illumina HiSeq 1500. TCRdb handled the public reads itself, with Q25 trimming in fastp and clone calling in MiXCR, and kept productive beta chains. Rows merge per CDR3 protein into single entries with the most common DNA and genes. The sample yields approximately 910,000 distinct CDR3 sequences; roughly 31% were counted once. The ten most abundant clones make up about an eighth of the sample. V loses 0 bases of germline sequence and J loses 7 bases, and the interval between the two ends is 4 bases. For CDR1 and CDR2, the germline V gene lists LGHNT and FRNRAP. The CDR3 covers 12 residues, taking in both the cysteine and the phenylalanine. The retained sequence is limited to the CDR3, 36 bases, with the frame set at the first base.

Source: cultured CD8+ T cells from PBMCs, taken from culture after CMV antigen stimulation. The rearrangement joined TRBV12-5 to TRBJ2-1; there is no confident call for the D gene. This TCR was sampled from a human donor in good health (CMV status not recorded). Some clones in this sample may be carry-over from other donors' samples. At the DNA level, the sequence is TGTGCTAGTGGTTTGGTAACGAATGAGCAGTTCTTC. This translates into CASGLVTNEQFF.